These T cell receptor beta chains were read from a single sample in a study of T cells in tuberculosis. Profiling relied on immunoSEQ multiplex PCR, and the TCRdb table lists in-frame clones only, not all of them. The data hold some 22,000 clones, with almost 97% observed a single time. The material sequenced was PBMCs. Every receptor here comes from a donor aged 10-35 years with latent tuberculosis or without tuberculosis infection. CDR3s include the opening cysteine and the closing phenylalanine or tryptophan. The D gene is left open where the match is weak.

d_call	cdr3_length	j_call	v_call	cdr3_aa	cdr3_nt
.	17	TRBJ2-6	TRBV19	CASSLSRGSSGANVLTF	TGTGCCAGTAGTCTCAGTAGAGGTAGCTCTGGGGCCAACGTCCTGACTTTC
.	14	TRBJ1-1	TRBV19	CASSSEFMNTEAFF	TGTGCCAGTAGTTCGGAGTTTATGAACACTGAAGCTTTCTTT
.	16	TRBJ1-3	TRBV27	CASSRGLMSSGNTIYF	TGTGCCAGCAGCCGTGGACTTATGTCCTCTGGAAACACCATATATTTT
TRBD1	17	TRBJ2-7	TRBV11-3	CASSPLGLTGTYYEQYF	TGTGCCAGCAGCCCCTTAGGCTTGACAGGGACGTACTACGAGCAGTACTTC
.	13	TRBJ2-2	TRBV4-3	CASSYTGTGELFF	TGCGCCAGCAGCTACACCGGGACCGGGGAGCTGTTTTTT
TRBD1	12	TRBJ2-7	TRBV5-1	CASSWDRGEQYF	TGCGCCAGCAGCTGGGACAGGGGTGAGCAGTACTTC
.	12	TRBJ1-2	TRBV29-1	CSGRRGNYGYTF	TGCAGCGGCCGTCGGGGTAACTATGGCTACACCTTC
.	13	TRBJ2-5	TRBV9	CASSAGGGETQYF	TGTGCCAGCAGCGCAGGGGGAGGTGAGACCCAGTACTTC
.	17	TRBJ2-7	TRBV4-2	CASSQERVRGKSYEQYF	TGTGCCAGCAGCCAAGAACGGGTACGGGGGAAGTCCTACGAGCAGTACTTC
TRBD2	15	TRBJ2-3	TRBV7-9	CASSLLAGATDTQYF	TGTGCCAGCAGCTTACTAGCGGGAGCCACAGATACGCAGTATTTT
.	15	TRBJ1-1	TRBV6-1	CASSETTVPNTEAFF	TGTGCCAGCAGTGAAACGACAGTACCGAACACTGAAGCTTTCTTT
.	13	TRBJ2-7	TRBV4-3	CASSQGSGYEQYF	TGCGCCAGCAGCCAAGGATCAGGTTACGAGCAGTACTTC
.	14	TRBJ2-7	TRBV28	CASSSGEGIYEQYF	TGTGCCAGCAGTTCGGGAGAGGGCATCTACGAGCAGTACTTC